These T cell receptor beta chains were read from a single sample in a study of OX40 agonist ivuxolimab in advanced cancers. The assay was immunoSEQ multiplex PCR, and TCRdb's table has in-frame clones only and misses some. The sample shows under 100,000 clones, roughly nine tenths of them seen only once. Sequenced material: CD4+ or CD8+ T cells sorted from blood, taken in a trial of the OX40 agonist ivuxolimab. All receptors come from an adult with an advanced solid tumor such as melanoma, head and neck, liver or kidney cancer. The CDR3 runs from the conserved cysteine through the conserved F or W. Each record gives: D gene, J gene, clone size, V gene, CDR3 DNA, CDR3 protein. A D gene is named only where the DNA matches it firmly. Clone sizes are given selectively: once, few, many, or a class where the clone is expanded.

D gene: NA; J gene: TRBJ1-2; clone size: NA; V gene: TRBV18; CDR3 DNA: TGTGCCAGCTCACAATCGACAGGTGACTATGGCTACACCTTC; CDR3 protein: CASSQSTGDYGYTF
D gene: NA; J gene: TRBJ2-7; clone size: NA; V gene: TRBV11-2; CDR3 DNA: TGTGCCAGCAGCTTAGGCGGCCTCTACGAGCAGTACTTC; CDR3 protein: CASSLGGLYEQYF
D gene: NA; J gene: TRBJ1-2; clone size: once; V gene: TRBV5-1; CDR3 DNA: TGCGCCAGCAGCTTGGACGGTTCTAACTATGGCTACACCTTC; CDR3 protein: CASSLDGSNYGYTF
D gene: NA; J gene: TRBJ2-4; clone size: NA; V gene: TRBV19; CDR3 DNA: TGTGCCAGTAGTATAAACCCCCGGGGGTTGGCCAAAAACATTCAGTACTTC; CDR3 protein: CASSINPRGLAKNIQYF
D gene: NA; J gene: TRBJ1-2; clone size: NA; V gene: TRBV6-5; CDR3 DNA: TGTGCCAGCAGCCCGGGGGGGGGATCCTATGGCTACACCTTC; CDR3 protein: CASSPGGGSYGYTF
D gene: NA; J gene: TRBJ2-1; clone size: once; V gene: TRBV28; CDR3 DNA: TGTGCCAGCAGCGGATCGGACCCCCGGGGGTCAAATGAGCAGTTCTTC; CDR3 protein: CASSGSDPRGSNEQFF
D gene: NA; J gene: TRBJ1-2; clone size: NA; V gene: TRBV6-5; CDR3 DNA: TGTGCCAGCACCGAGGGTCCAGTGTCTGGGTATGGCTACACCTTC; CDR3 protein: CASTEGPVSGYGYTF
D gene: NA; J gene: TRBJ2-3; clone size: NA; V gene: TRBV11-3; CDR3 DNA: TGTGCCAGCAGCTTAGTTTTCGGTGGCGCAGATACGCAGTATTTT; CDR3 protein: CASSLVFGGADTQYF
D gene: NA; J gene: TRBJ1-1; clone size: NA; V gene: TRBV19; CDR3 DNA: TGTGCCAGTAGTACACGACAGATGAACACTGAAGCTTTCTTT; CDR3 protein: CASSTRQMNTEAFF
D gene: NA; J gene: TRBJ1-1; clone size: NA; V gene: TRBV6-5; CDR3 DNA: TGTGCCAGCAGACGATTGACAGGGAACACTGAAGCTTTCTTT; CDR3 protein: CASRRLTGNTEAFF
D gene: NA; J gene: TRBJ2-1; clone size: NA; V gene: TRBV18; CDR3 DNA: TGTGCCAGCGAAGACTTACTAACCAATGAGCAGTTCTTC; CDR3 protein: CASEDLLTNEQFF
D gene: NA; J gene: TRBJ2-1; clone size: NA; V gene: TRBV5-6; CDR3 DNA: TGTGCCAGCAGCCGAGGGTTTACGGATGAGCAGTTCTTC; CDR3 protein: CASSRGFTDEQFF
D gene: NA; J gene: TRBJ2-3; clone size: NA; V gene: TRBV28; CDR3 DNA: TGTGCCAGCAGTTCTTTGCCCTTCCTGTATTTT; CDR3 protein: CASSSLPFLYF
D gene: TRBD1; J gene: TRBJ1-1; clone size: NA; V gene: TRBV9; CDR3 DNA: TGTGCCAGCAGCGTCTCAGGGGGGGACACTGAAGCTTTCTTT; CDR3 protein: CASSVSGGDTEAFF
D gene: TRBD1; J gene: TRBJ1-2; clone size: NA; V gene: TRBV6-1; CDR3 DNA: TGTGCCAGCAGTGGGGACAGGGGGCGCATAGGTGGCTACACCTTC; CDR3 protein: CASSGDRGRIGGYTF
D gene: NA; J gene: TRBJ2-6; clone size: NA; V gene: TRBV5-1; CDR3 DNA: TGCGCCAGCAGCCCGGTGGGCGGGGCTCTCTCTGGGGCCAACGTCCTGACTTTC; CDR3 protein: CASSPVGGALSGANVLTF
D gene: TRBD2; J gene: TRBJ2-7; clone size: NA; V gene: TRBV6-5; CDR3 DNA: TGTGCCAGCAGTTACGTACAGCGGGGGTACTACGAGCAGTACTTC; CDR3 protein: CASSYVQRGYYEQYF
D gene: TRBD1; J gene: TRBJ2-3; clone size: NA; V gene: TRBV4-1; CDR3 DNA: TGCGCCAGCAGCCTGACAGGGAGCACAGATACGCAGTATTTT; CDR3 protein: CASSLTGSTDTQYF
D gene: NA; J gene: TRBJ2-5; clone size: NA; V gene: TRBV5-1; CDR3 DNA: TGCGCCAGCAGCTGGACCGAGCGAGAGACCCAGTACTTC; CDR3 protein: CASSWTERETQYF
D gene: TRBD2; J gene: TRBJ2-3; clone size: NA; V gene: TRBV5-1; CDR3 DNA: TGCGCCAGCAGCCCTGGGACTAGCGGGAGTAGGACAGATACGCAGTATTTT; CDR3 protein: CASSPGTSGSRTDTQYF
D gene: NA; J gene: TRBJ1-5; clone size: once; V gene: TRBV5-1; CDR3 DNA: TGCGCCAGCAGCCCGGGTAGCAATCAGCCCCAGCATTTT; CDR3 protein: CASSPGSNQPQHF
D gene: TRBD1; J gene: TRBJ1-2; clone size: NA; V gene: TRBV2; CDR3 DNA: TGTGCCAGCAGGCATCCGGGACAGGGGTATGGCTACACCTTC; CDR3 protein: CASRHPGQGYGYTF
D gene: NA; J gene: TRBJ1-5; clone size: NA; V gene: TRBV5-4; CDR3 DNA: TGTGCCAGCAGCTTGGACAGGGCCAATCAGCCCCAGCATTTT; CDR3 protein: CASSLDRANQPQHF
D gene: NA; J gene: TRBJ2-7; clone size: NA; V gene: TRBV7-8; CDR3 DNA: TGTGCCAGCAGCTTAGCGACCCAGGGGGAGCAGTACTTC; CDR3 protein: CASSLATQGEQYF
D gene: NA; J gene: TRBJ1-5; clone size: NA; V gene: TRBV6-1; CDR3 DNA: TGTGCCAGCAGTGAAGGTTCAGCCCAGCATTTT; CDR3 protein: CASSEGSAQHF
D gene: NA; J gene: TRBJ2-7; clone size: NA; V gene: TRBV13; CDR3 DNA: TGTGCCAGCAGCCCGACGGACTCGTCCGAGCAGTACTTC; CDR3 protein: CASSPTDSSEQYF
D gene: NA; J gene: TRBJ2-5; clone size: NA; V gene: TRBV19; CDR3 DNA: TGTGCCACTCTTCCGATACAAGAGACCCAGTACTTC; CDR3 protein: CATLPIQETQYF
D gene: TRBD1; J gene: TRBJ1-3; clone size: NA; V gene: TRBV6-5; CDR3 DNA: TGTGCCAGCAGTCCCCGACAGGGGTTAAACACCATATATTTT; CDR3 protein: CASSPRQGLNTIYF
D gene: NA; J gene: TRBJ2-1; clone size: NA; V gene: TRBV7-2; CDR3 DNA: TGTGCCAGCAGCTTAGGGGCTGGGCAGGAGTACAATGAGCAGTTCTTC; CDR3 protein: CASSLGAGQEYNEQFF
D gene: TRBD2; J gene: TRBJ2-2; clone size: NA; V gene: TRBV28; CDR3 DNA: TGCGCCAGCAGTTTGGGCGGGAGGGCCGCCGGGGAGCTGTTTTTT; CDR3 protein: CASSLGGRAAGELFF
D gene: TRBD1; J gene: TRBJ2-5; clone size: NA; V gene: TRBV18; CDR3 DNA: TGTGCCAGCTCACCGAGGGACAGGAAGCAGCGAGAGACCCAGTACTTC; CDR3 protein: CASSPRDRKQRETQYF
D gene: NA; J gene: TRBJ2-3; clone size: once; V gene: TRBV11-2; CDR3 DNA: TGTGCCAGCAGCCTAGACACCTTGGCAGATACGCAGTATTTT; CDR3 protein: CASSLDTLADTQYF
D gene: NA; J gene: TRBJ2-5; clone size: NA; V gene: TRBV6-1; CDR3 DNA: TGTGCCAGCAGTGAAAGGGTGTCGAGAGTGGGAGAAGAGACCCAGTACTTC; CDR3 protein: CASSERVSRVGEETQYF
D gene: NA; J gene: TRBJ2-7; clone size: NA; V gene: TRBV14; CDR3 DNA: TGTGCCAGCAGCCAAGAGTCGGGGGCCAGCTCCTACGAGCAGTACTTC; CDR3 protein: CASSQESGASSYEQYF
D gene: NA; J gene: TRBJ1-5; clone size: NA; V gene: TRBV11-2; CDR3 DNA: TGTGCCAGCAGCTTGGGTAGCAATCAGCCCCAGCATTTT; CDR3 protein: CASSLGSNQPQHF